This T cell receptor (beta chain) derives from a study of blood T cell repertoires in COVID-19. Trimming took 1 base from V and 0 from J, leaving 9 bases between them. Per germline, CDR1 SGHVS and CDR2 FNYEAQ. The CDR3 is 15 residues long. TCRdb's table, derived via immunoSEQ multiplex PCR, lists solely in-frame clones and lacks some. The top ten clones hold about 9.8% of a sample with about 280,000 clones, around 90% of them seen once. The source material was peripheral blood. The V and J genes are TRBV7-6 and TRBJ1-1; D not resolved. The TCR was taken from a man younger than 30 with active or convalescent COVID-19. CDR3 loop: CASSLGTVLNTEAFF. Here the CDR3 DNA reads TGTGCCAGCAGCTTAGGTACAGTTTTGAACACTGAAGCTTTCTTT.